The subject of this entry is one T cell receptor beta chain. This record belongs to a study of OX40 agonist ivuxolimab in advanced cancers. The overall study: Hepatocellular carcinoma, melanoma, renal cell or head and neck cancer was diagnosed in the dose-escalation patients. Roughly two fifths of patients had received prior checkpoint inhibitor therapy. Partial responses were achieved by three patients, one with hepatocellular carcinoma and two with cutaneous melanoma.

Collection of blood occurred at baseline, at cycle 4 day 1, and at cycle 7 day 1. Libraries were prepared by immunoSEQ multiplex PCR; TCRdb keeps only in-frame clonotypes and omits some of them. The profile shows 45,000 to 55,000 clones, approximately 80% of them singletons. Per germline, CDR1 LGHNA and CDR2 YSLEER. V trimming: 1 base; J trimming: 4 bases; junction bases outside the gene matches: 3. CDR3 length: 17 amino acids. The sequence came from an adult with an advanced solid tumor such as melanoma, head and neck, liver or kidney cancer. The chain couples TRBV4-3 to TRBJ2-2; 13 nucleotides align to TRBD2. This specimen was CD4+ or CD8+ T cells sorted from blood, taken in a trial of the OX40 agonist ivuxolimab. Written as DNA, the CDR3 is TGCGCCAGCAGCCAAGGGACTAGCGGGAGAGGCACCGGGGAGCTGTTTTTT. Encoded protein: CASSQGTSGRGTGELFF.